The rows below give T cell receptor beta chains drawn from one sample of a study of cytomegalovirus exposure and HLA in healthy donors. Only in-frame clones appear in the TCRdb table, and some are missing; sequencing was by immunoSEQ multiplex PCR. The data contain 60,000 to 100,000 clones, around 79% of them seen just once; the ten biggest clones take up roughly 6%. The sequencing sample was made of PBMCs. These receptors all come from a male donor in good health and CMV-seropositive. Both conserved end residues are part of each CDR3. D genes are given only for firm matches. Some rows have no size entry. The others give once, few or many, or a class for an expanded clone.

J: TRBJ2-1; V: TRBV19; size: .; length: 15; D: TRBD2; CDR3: CASSTLGGRYNEQFF; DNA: TGTGCCAGTAGTACACTTGGCGGGAGATACAATGAGCAGTTCTTC
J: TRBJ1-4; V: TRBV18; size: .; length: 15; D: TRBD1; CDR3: CASSPTGYHGEKLFF; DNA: TGTGCCAGCTCACCGACAGGGTACCATGGTGAAAAACTGTTTTTT
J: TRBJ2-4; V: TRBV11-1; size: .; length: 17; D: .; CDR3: CASSPPRRILAKNIQYF; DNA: TGTGCCAGCAGCCCCCCCCGGAGGATTCTAGCCAAAAACATTCAGTACTTC
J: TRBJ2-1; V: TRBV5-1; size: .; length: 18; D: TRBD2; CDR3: CASSLGTSGRARYNEQFF; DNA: TGCGCCAGCAGCCTTGGGACTAGCGGGAGGGCCCGTTACAATGAGCAGTTCTTC
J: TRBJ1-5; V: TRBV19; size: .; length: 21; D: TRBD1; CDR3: CASSIVGDRGSSNSSNQPQHF; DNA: TGTGCCAGTAGTATAGTCGGGGACAGGGGGTCATCGAACTCTAGCAATCAGCCCCAGCATTTT
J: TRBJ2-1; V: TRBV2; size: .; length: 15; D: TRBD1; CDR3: CASNIGDRVFDEQFF; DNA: TGTGCCAGCAATATCGGGGACAGGGTTTTTGATGAGCAGTTCTTC
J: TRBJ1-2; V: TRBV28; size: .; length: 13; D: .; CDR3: CASSYRQNYGYTF; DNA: TGTGCCAGCAGCTATAGACAGAACTATGGCTACACCTTC
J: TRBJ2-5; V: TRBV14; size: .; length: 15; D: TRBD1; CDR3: CASSRRTGNGETQYF; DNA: TGTGCCAGCAGCCGGAGGACAGGGAACGGTGAGACCCAGTACTTC
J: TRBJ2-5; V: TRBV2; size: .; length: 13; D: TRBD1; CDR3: CASRTDRGETQYF; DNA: TGTGCCAGCAGAACGGACAGGGGGGAGACCCAGTACTTC
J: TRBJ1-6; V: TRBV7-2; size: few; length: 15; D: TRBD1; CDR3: CASSPQGQGMSPLHF; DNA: TGTGCCAGCAGCCCCCAAGGACAGGGGATGTCACCCCTCCACTTT
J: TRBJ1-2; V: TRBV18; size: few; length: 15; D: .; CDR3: CASSPFYDAAEGYTF; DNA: TGTGCCAGCTCACCATTTTATGACGCCGCGGAGGGCTACACCTTC
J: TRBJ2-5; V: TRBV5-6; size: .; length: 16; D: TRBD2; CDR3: CASSYTTSGNQETQYF; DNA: TGTGCCAGCAGCTATACGACTAGCGGGAACCAAGAGACCCAGTACTTC
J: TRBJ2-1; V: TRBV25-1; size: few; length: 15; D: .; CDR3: CASSEGSSSMNEQFF; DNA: TGTGCCAGCAGTGAGGGGAGCTCCTCGATGAATGAGCAGTTCTTC
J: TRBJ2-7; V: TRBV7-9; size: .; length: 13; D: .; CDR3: CASSLGNSYEQYF; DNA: TGTGCCAGCAGCCTCGGTAATTCCTACGAGCAGTACTTC
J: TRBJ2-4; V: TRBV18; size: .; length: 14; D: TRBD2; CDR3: CASSLSGGRDIQYF; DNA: TGTGCCAGCTCACTTAGCGGGGGGCGCGACATTCAGTACTTC
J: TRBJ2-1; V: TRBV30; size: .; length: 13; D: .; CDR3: CAWSVLGFGEQFF; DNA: TGTGCCTGGAGTGTATTGGGCTTTGGTGAGCAGTTCTTC
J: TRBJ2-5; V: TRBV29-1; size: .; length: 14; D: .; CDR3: CSVEDPQGAETQYF; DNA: TGCAGCGTTGAAGATCCCCAGGGCGCGGAGACCCAGTACTTC
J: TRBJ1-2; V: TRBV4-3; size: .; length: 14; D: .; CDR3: CASSQEEFNYGYTF; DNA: TGCGCCAGCAGCCAAGAGGAGTTTAACTATGGCTACACCTTC
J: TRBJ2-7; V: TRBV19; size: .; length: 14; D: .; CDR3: CASSMISGSYEQYF; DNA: TGTGCCAGTAGTATGATTAGCGGCTCCTACGAGCAGTACTTC
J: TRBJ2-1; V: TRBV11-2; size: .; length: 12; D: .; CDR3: CASSLTYNEQFF; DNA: TGTGCCAGCAGCCTTACCTACAATGAGCAGTTCTTC
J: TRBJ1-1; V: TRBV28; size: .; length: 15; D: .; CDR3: CASSPAGRKKTEAFF; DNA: TGTGCCAGCAGTCCGGCGGGGCGAAAAAAGACTGAAGCTTTCTTT
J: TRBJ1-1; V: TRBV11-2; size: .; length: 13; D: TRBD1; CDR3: CASSLTGAEGAFF; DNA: TGTGCCAGCAGCTTGACAGGGGCGGAAGGAGCTTTCTTT
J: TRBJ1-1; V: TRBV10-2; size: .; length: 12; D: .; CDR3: CASRDMSTEAFF; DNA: TGCGCCAGCAGGGACATGAGCACTGAAGCTTTCTTT
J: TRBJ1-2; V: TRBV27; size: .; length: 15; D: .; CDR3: CASSLRYPGDYGYTF; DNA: TGTGCCAGCAGTTTAAGGTACCCGGGTGACTATGGCTACACCTTC
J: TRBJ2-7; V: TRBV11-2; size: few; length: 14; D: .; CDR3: CASSNHRENYEQYF; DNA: TGTGCCAGCAGCAACCACAGGGAGAACTACGAGCAGTACTTC
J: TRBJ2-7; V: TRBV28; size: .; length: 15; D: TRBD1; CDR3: CASSFQGARSYEQYF; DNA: TGTGCCAGCAGTTTCCAGGGGGCTCGATCCTACGAGCAGTACTTC